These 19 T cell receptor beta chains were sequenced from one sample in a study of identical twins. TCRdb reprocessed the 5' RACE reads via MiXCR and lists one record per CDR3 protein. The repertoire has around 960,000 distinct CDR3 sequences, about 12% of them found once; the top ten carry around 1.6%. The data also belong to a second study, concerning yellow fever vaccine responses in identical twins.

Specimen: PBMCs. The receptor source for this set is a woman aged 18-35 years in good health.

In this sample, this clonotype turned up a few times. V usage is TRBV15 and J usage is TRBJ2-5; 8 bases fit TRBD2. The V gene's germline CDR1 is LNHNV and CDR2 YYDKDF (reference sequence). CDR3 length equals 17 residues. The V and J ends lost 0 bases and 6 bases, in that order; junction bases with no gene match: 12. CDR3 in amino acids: CATSRDLLAGPRQTQYF. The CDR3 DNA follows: TGTGCCACCAGCAGAGATTTGCTAGCGGGCCCCCGGCAGACCCAGTACTTC.

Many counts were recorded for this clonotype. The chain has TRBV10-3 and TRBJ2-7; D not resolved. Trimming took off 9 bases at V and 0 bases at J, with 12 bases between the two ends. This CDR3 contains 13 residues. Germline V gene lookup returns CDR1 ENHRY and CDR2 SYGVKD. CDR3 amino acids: CAITHRISYEQYF. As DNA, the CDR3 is TGTGCCATAACTCACCGAATCTCCTACGAGCAGTACTTC.

CDR3 nucleotides: TGCGCCAGCAGCTTGGACCCGGGGGGGTACAATGAGCAGTTCTTC. Amino acid sequence: CASSLDPGGYNEQFF. V and J are TRBV5-1 and TRBJ2-1; 8 nucleotides line up with TRBD2. The CDR3 totals 15 residues. Per germline, CDR1 SGHRS and CDR2 YFSETQ. Trimming cost V 0 bases and J 4 bases; bases outside gene matches: 3.

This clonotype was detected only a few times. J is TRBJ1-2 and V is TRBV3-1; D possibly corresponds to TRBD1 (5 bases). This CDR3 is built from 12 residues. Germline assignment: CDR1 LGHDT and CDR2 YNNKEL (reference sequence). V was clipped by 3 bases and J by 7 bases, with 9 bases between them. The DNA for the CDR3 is TGTGCCAGCAGCCATGGGGGACGTGGCTACACCTTC. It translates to CASSHGGRGYTF.

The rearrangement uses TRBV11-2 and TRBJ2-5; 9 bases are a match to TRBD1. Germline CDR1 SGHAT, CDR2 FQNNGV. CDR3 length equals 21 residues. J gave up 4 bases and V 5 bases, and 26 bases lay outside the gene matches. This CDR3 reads CASSLGLEMTGGSISGETQYF. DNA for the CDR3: TGTGCCAGCAGCCTAGGGTTAGAAATGACAGGGGGATCTATCTCTGGAGAGACCCAGTACTTC.

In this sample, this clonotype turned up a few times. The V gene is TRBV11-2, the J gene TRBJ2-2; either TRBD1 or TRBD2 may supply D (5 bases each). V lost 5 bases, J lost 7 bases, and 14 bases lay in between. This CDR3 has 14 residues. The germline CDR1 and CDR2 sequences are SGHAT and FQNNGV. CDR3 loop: CASSLVRGRGELFF. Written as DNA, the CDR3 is TGTGCCAGCAGCCTCGTTCGGGGCCGCGGGGAGCTGTTTTTT.

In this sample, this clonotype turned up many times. In DNA, the CDR3 is TGTGCCAGCAGCCGGACACGGAATAACTATGGCTACACCTTC. Translated, it gives CASSRTRNNYGYTF. The chain uses TRBV12-3 or TRBV12-4 and TRBJ1-2; weak D call: TRBD1 (5 bases). The CDR3 is 14 amino acids. V was cut by 6 bases and J by 1 base, with 12 bases left in between.

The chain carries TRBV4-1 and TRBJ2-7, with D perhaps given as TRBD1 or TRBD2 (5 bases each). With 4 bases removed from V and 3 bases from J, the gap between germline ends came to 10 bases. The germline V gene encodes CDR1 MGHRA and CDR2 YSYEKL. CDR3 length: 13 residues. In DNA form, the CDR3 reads TGCGCCAGCAGCCCACGGGACGGCTACGAGCAGTACGTC. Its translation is CASSPRDGYEQYV.

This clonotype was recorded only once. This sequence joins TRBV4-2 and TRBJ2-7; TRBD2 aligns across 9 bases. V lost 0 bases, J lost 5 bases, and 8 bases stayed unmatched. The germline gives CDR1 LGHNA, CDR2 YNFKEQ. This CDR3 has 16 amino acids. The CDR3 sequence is CASSQDRLAVPDEQYF. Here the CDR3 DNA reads TGTGCCAGCAGCCAAGATCGACTAGCGGTACCTGACGAGCAGTACTTC.

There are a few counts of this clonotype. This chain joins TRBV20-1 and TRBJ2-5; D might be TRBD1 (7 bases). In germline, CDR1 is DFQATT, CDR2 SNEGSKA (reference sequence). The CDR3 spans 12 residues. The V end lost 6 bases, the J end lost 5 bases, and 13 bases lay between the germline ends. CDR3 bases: TGCAGTGCGACTCCAGGGGGGGAGACCCAGTACTTC. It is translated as CSATPGGETQYF.

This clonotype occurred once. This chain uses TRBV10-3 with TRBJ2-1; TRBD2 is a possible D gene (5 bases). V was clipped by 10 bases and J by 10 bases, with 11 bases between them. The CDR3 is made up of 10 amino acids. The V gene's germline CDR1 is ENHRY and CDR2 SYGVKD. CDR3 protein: CATGSREQFF. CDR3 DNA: TGTGCCACGGGATCCAGGGAGCAGTTCTTC.

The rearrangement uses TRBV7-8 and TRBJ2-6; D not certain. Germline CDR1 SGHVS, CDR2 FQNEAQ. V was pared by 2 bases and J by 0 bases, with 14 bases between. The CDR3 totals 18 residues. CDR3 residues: CASSLYAIQFSGANVLTF. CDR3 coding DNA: TGTGCCAGCAGCTTATATGCGATCCAATTCTCTGGGGCCAACGTCCTGACTTTC.

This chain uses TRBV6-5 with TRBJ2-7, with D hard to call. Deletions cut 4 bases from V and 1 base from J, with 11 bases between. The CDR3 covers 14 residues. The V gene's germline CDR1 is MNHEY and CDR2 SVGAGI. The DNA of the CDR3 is TGTGCCAGCAGTTTCGGGCCTCAATCCTACGAGCAGTACTTC. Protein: CASSFGPQSYEQYF.

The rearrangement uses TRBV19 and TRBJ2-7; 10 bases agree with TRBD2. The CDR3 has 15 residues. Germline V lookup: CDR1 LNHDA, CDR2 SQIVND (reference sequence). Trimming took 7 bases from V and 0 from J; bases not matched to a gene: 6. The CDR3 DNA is TGTGCCAGTACCCGGACTAGCGGTAACTCCTACGAGCAGTACTTC. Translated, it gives CASTRTSGNSYEQYF. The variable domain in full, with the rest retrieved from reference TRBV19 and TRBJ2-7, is DGGITQSPKYLFRKEGQNVTLSCEQNLNHDAMYWYRQDPGQGLRLIYYSQIVNDFQKGDIAEGYSVSREKKESFPLTVTSAQKNPTAFYLCASTRTSGNSYEQYFGPGTRLTVT.

CDR3 in amino acids: CASMTSFQGSGQYF. CDR3 DNA sequence: TGTGCCAGCATGACGTCCTTCCAGGGCTCTGGGCAGTACTTC. The chain is built from TRBV6-1 and TRBJ2-7, with D possibly being TRBD1 (5 bases). Germline V CDR1 and CDR2: MNHNS, SASEGT. V was cut by 7 bases and J by 9 bases, with 22 bases left in between. This CDR3 is built from 14 residues.

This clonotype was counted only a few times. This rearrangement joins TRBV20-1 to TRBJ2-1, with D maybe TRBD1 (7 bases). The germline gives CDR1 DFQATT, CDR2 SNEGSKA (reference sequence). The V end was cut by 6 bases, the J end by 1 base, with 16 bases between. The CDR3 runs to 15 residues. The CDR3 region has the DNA TGCAGTGCAAAACCCAGGGGGGAGTCCTACAATGAGCAGTTCTTC. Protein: CSAKPRGESYNEQFF.

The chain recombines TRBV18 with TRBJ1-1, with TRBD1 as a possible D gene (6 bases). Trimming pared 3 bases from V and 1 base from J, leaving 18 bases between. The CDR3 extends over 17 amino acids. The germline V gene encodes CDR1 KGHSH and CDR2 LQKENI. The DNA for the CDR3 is TGTGCCAGCTCACCGTATCCCCCGGGACAAGAGAACACTGAAGCTTTCTTT. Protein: CASSPYPPGQENTEAFF.

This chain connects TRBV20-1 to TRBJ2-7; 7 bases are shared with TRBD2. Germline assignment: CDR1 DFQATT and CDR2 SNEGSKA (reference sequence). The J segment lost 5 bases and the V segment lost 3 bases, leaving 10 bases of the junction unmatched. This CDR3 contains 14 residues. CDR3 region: CSARAADGGDEQYF. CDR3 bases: TGCAGTGCTAGGGCAGCGGATGGGGGGGACGAGCAGTACTTC.

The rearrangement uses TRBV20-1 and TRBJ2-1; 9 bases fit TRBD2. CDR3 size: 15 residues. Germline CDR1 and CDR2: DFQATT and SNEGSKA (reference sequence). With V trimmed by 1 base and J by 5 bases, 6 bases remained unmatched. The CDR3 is CSARGSGGHHNEQFF. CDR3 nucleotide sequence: TGCAGTGCTAGAGGTAGCGGGGGCCACCACAATGAGCAGTTCTTC.